This T cell receptor beta chain derives from a study of long-term antiretroviral therapy in people with HIV. Study-level results: Relative to transplant donor controls, diversity remained lower despite increasing after ART.

Every specimen held between about 0.9-10 million cryopreserved PBMC. These were thawed and washed before DNA extraction. Samples were assayed with immunoSEQ v3.0 at survey level. Assay used: immunoSEQ multiplex PCR; TCRdb lists only in-frame clones, some missing. The sample lists approximately 24,000 clones; about 90% were seen once. In regard to this clone: Its antigen is undetermined.

The TCR comes from a man aged 25 to 40 with HIV. The sample here was unsorted PBMCs, taken almost 4.6 years after starting antiretroviral therapy.

CDR3 DNA sequence: TGTGCCAGCAGTGACGGGCAGAAGTGGCCTGGGGAGCTGTTTTTT. This translates into CASSDGQKWPGELFF. V is TRBV2 and J is TRBJ2-2; no clear D gene. V lost 3 bases, J lost 8 bases, and 16 bases lay in between. This CDR3 spans 15 amino acids. CDR1 is SNHLY and CDR2 is FYNNEI in the germline V gene.